This paragraph covers one T cell receptor (beta chain) sequence. The data originate from a study of blood T cell repertoires in COVID-19. Whole-study context: Acute and convalescent COVID-19 samples came from the United States, Italy and Spain.

Trimming took 3 bases from V and 3 from J, leaving 17 bases between them. Germline V gene lookup returns CDR1 MDHEN and CDR2 SYDVKM. The CDR3 has 17 residues. Individuals drawn from about 26 US areas were about 18 to 100 years old. Here immunoSEQ multiplex PCR was the method, and the copy in TCRdb shows in-frame clones only, minus some. The sample holds 400,000 to 500,000 clones, around nine tenths seen once. Sequencing was performed on PBMCs or T cells enriched from blood (not recorded which). The sequence was obtained from a woman under 30 who had been exposed to COVID-19. J is TRBJ2-2 and V is TRBV28, with D possibly TRBD2 on 7 matching bases. Here the CDR3 reads CASSLGGVQGYTGELFF. Written as DNA, the CDR3 is TGTGCCAGCAGTTTGGGAGGGGTTCAGGGGTACACCGGGGAGCTGTTTTTT.